The 6 T cell receptor beta chains below all came from one sample that was sequenced in a study of a mutant IDH1 vaccine in newly diagnosed glioma. Sequenced by immunoSEQ multiplex PCR; TCRdb stores in-frame clones only, minus some. The sample records 29,000 or so clones, about 85% being singletons. Which antigens these TCRs recognize remains unknown. Sample time point: week 23, last vaccination. Topical imiquimod was applied with each vaccine dose, which held 300 ug of mutant IDH1 20-mer peptide. The sequences come from PBMCs, collected from a glioma patient whose treatment included an IDH1 peptide vaccine. The origin of the receptors is a woman aged 18-29 years with glioma.

The CDR3 DNA is TGTGCCAGCAGCTTAGGCGGGATAGGCTACGAGCAGTACTTC. Its translation is CASSLGGIGYEQYF. The chain uses TRBV7-2 and TRBJ2-7, with a possible D match to TRBD2 (6 bases). Germline assignment: CDR1 SGHTA and CDR2 FQGNSA. V was shortened by 1 base and J by 3 bases, with 10 bases between the two germline ends. This CDR3 has 14 residues.

This clone was detected a few times. The chain joins TRBV15 to TRBJ1-5; unclear D gene. V was trimmed by 0 bases and J by 0 bases, leaving 9 bases between them. The CDR3 extends over 16 amino acids. Looked up from germline, CDR1 is LNHNV and CDR2 is YYDKDF (reference sequence). CDR3 loop: CATSREQLHSNQPQHF. The CDR3 coding sequence is TGTGCCACCAGCAGAGAACAGTTACATAGCAATCAGCCCCAGCATTTT.

The chain links TRBV19 to TRBJ1-1; perhaps TRBD1 as D (5 bases). The V gene's germline CDR1 is LNHDA and CDR2 SQIVND (reference sequence). Trimming shortened V by 6 bases and J by 7 bases, and 18 bases separated the two germline ends. The CDR3 spans 14 residues. CDR3 DNA sequence: TGTGCCAGTAGGGATACCGGGGCGGCTTTTGAAGCTTTCTTT. This encodes CASRDTGAAFEAFF.

This clone is a singleton in its sample. This rearrangement joins TRBV4-1 to TRBJ2-2; possibly TRBD1 or TRBD2 for D (5 bases each). There are 16 residues in the CDR3. Per germline, CDR1 MGHRA and CDR2 YSYEKL. Deletions cut 4 bases from V and 5 bases from J, with 17 bases between. CDR3 DNA sequence: TGCGCCAGCAGCCTACCTGGGACCGCCGGAACCGGGGAGCTGTTTTTT. Amino acids: CASSLPGTAGTGELFF.

The V gene is TRBV10-2, the J gene TRBJ2-5; no clear D gene. V was pared by 2 bases and J by 6 bases, with 7 bases between. The length of the CDR3 is 12 residues. Germline V gene sequence: CDR1 WSHSY, CDR2 SAAADI. The CDR3, as DNA: TGCGCCAGCAGTGAGATCTCGCAGACCCAGTACTTC. This encodes CASSEISQTQYF.

J is TRBJ1-5 and V is TRBV13; no reliable D call. Germline V lookup: CDR1 PRHDT, CDR2 FYEKMQ (reference sequence). The CDR3 is made up of 17 amino acids. Between the trimmed V and J ends, which lost 0 bases and 1 base, there was a span of 13 bases. The CDR3 DNA is TGTGCCAGCAGCTTAGGCCGAACAGTGAGGAGCAATCAGCCCCAGCATTTT. Residues: CASSLGRTVRSNQPQHF.